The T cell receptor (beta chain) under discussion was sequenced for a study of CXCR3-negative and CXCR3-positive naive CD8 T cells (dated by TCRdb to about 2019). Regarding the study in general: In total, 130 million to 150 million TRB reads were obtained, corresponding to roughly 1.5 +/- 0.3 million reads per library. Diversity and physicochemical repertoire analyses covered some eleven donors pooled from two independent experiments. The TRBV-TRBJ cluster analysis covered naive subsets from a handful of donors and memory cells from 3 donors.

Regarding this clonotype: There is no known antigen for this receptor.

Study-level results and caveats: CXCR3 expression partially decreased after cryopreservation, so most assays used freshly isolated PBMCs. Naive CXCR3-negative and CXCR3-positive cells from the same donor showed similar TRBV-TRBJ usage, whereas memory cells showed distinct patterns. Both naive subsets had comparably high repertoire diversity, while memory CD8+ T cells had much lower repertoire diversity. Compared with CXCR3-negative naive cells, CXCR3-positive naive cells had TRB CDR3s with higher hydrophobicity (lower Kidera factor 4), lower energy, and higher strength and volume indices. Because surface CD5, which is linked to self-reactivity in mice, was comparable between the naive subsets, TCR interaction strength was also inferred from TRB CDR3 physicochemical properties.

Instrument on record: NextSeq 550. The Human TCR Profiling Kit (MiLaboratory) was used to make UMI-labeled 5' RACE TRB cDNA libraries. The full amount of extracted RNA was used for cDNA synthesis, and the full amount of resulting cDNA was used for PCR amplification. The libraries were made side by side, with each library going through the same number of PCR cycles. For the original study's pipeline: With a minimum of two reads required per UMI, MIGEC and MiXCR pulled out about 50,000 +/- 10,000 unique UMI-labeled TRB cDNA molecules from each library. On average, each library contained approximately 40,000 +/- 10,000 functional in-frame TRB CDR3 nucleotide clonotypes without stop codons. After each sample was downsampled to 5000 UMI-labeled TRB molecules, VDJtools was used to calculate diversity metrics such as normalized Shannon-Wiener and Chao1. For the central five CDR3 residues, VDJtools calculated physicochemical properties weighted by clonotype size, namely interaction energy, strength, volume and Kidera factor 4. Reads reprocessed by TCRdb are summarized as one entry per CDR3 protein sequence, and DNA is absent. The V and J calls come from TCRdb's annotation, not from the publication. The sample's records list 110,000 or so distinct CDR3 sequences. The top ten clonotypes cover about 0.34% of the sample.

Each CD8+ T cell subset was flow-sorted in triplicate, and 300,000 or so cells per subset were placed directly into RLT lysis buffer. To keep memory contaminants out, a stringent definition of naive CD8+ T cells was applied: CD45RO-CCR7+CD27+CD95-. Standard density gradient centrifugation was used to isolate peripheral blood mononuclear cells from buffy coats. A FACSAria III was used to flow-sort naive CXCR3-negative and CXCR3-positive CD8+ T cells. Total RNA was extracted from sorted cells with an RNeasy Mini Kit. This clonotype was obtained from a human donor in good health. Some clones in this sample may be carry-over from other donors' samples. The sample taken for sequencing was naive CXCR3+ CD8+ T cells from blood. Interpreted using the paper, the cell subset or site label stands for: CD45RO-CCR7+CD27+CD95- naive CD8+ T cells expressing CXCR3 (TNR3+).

This receptor has the CDR3 CASSQEPRDGETQYF. The chain employs TRBV4-1 and TRBJ2-5; the TRBD1 assignment by TCRdb is unverifiable without DNA. There are 15 amino acids in the CDR3, from cysteine to phenylalanine inclusive. The DNA is not on file. The CDR1 and CDR2 encoded by the germline V gene are MGHRA and YSYEKL.